The 2 T cell receptor beta chains in this list originate from one sample, sequenced in a study of CD8+CD57+ T cells in acquired aplastic anemia. The template for TCR beta VDJ and CDR3 sequence profiling was genomic DNA. TCRdb redid the calling of the reads with MiXCR, one entry per CDR3 protein. The data hold under 350,000 distinct CDR3 sequences, with roughly half observed a single time. The specimen sequenced was sorted CD4+, CD8+, or CD8+CD57+ T cells (not recorded which) from PBMCs. All receptors derive from a human donor with severe aplastic anemia or a healthy control (not recorded which).

This clonotype appeared a few times. The rearrangement joins TRBV7-8 to TRBJ1-5, with D hard to call. Trimming stripped 1 base from V and 0 bases from J, with 7 bases between. The CDR3 runs to 15 residues. Germline values: CDR1 SGHVS, CDR2 FQNEAQ. CDR3 bases: TGTGCCAGCAGCTTAGGGGGTTATAGCAATCAGCCCCAGCATTTT. It specifies CASSLGGYSNQPQHF.

Notes on this clonotype: No conserved phenylalanine or tryptophan is present at the end of the CDR3, so a read error is the likely explanation. The V gene is TRBV6-5, the J gene TRBJ2-7, with D perhaps TRBD2 (5 bases). V was clipped by 5 bases and J by 6 bases, with 14 bases between them. Germline assignment: CDR1 MNHEY and CDR2 SVGAGI. The CDR3 runs 13 residues. CDR3 sequence reads: CASSSPTGSEQYS. CDR3 DNA: TGTGCCAGCAGTAGCCCGACGGGATCCGAGCAGTACTCC.